One and the same sample provided the 21 T cell receptor beta chains below, sequenced in a study of T cells after somatic rescue of genetic block. The protocol was immunoSEQ multiplex PCR, while the TCRdb copy is restricted to in-frame clones and leaves out a portion. This table holds under 150,000 clones, 85% to 95% found once. The specimen sequenced was peripheral blood mononuclear cells (PBMCs). These receptor sequences come from a woman aged 18-35 years.

This clone was observed a single time. V gene TRBV9 combines with J gene TRBJ1-3; D is possibly TRBD1 (5 bases). V gave up 6 bases and J gave up 1 base, with 14 bases separating them. CDR3 size: 15 residues. The germline CDR1 and CDR2 sequences are SGDLS and YYNGEE. In DNA, the CDR3 is TGTGCCAGCACCGCCCAGGGCTTGTCTGGAAACACCATATATTTT. Protein: CASTAQGLSGNTIYF. The whole variable domain, filled in from reference TRBV9 and TRBJ1-3, reads DSGVTQTPKHLITATGQRVTLRCSPRSGDLSVYWYQQSLDQGLQFLIQYYNGEERAKGNILERFSAQQFPDLHSELNLSSLELGDSALYFCASTAQGLSGNTIYFGEGSWLTVV.

The chain combines TRBV18 with TRBJ2-1; D ambiguous. V shed 6 bases and J shed 5 bases, with 8 bases lying between them. The CDR3 has 12 amino acids. Looked up from germline, CDR1 is KGHSH and CDR2 is LQKENI. The CDR3 loop reads CASSLPDNEQFF. The CDR3 bases are TGTGCCAGCTCCCTTCCCGACAATGAGCAGTTCTTC.

The chain is built from TRBV7-9 and TRBJ1-1; D is possibly TRBD1 (5 bases). The CDR3 is 12 residues long. The V end was cut by 5 bases, the J end by 7 bases, with 11 bases between. The V gene's germline CDR1 is SEHNR and CDR2 FQNEAQ (reference sequence). The CDR3 loop reads CASSQMGVEAFF. As DNA, the CDR3 is TGTGCCAGCAGCCAGATGGGGGTTGAAGCTTTCTTT.

The chain has TRBV7-9 and TRBJ2-3, with 10 bases aligning to TRBD2. The CDR3 has 16 residues. Germline V gives CDR1 SEHNR, CDR2 FQNEAQ (reference sequence). The junction had 7 bases not matched to a gene; V was cut back by 4 bases and J by 3 bases. CDR3 nucleotide sequence: TGTGCCAGCAGCTGGGGCAGCGGGGGGGCGACAGATACGCAGTATTTT. Amino acids: CASSWGSGGATDTQYF.

The CDR3 loop is CASSPGQGLNGYTF. CDR3 nucleotides: TGTGCCAGCAGCCCGGGACAGGGGTTGAATGGCTACACCTTC. The chain employs TRBV6-5 and TRBJ1-2; 10 bases line up with TRBD1. The trim removed 6 bases at V and 6 bases at J, leaving 7 bases unmatched. CDR1 and CDR2 from the germline V gene are MNHEY and SVGAGI. The CDR3 has 14 amino acids.

V is TRBV2 and J is TRBJ1-5, with D possibly matching TRBD1 (5 bases). CDR3 length: 14 residues. The germline CDR1 and CDR2 sequences are SNHLY and FYNNEI. Trimming removed 3 bases from V and 3 bases from J, with 9 bases in between. This CDR3 is CASSDDRSNQPQHF. The CDR3 nucleotides are TGTGCCAGCAGTGACGACAGATCCAATCAGCCCCAGCATTTT.

Only a few counts were recorded for this clone. The chain joins TRBV7-2 to TRBJ1-1; D unresolved. Germline V lookup: CDR1 SGHTA, CDR2 FQGNSA. V was shortened by 0 bases and J by 10 bases, with 9 bases between the two germline ends. This CDR3 has 12 amino acids. In DNA form, the CDR3 reads TGTGCCAGCAGCTTAGCGGGAGGGAGAGCTTTCTTT. It translates to CASSLAGGRAFF.

The chain carries TRBV7-8 and TRBJ2-7; 8 nucleotides align to TRBD1. After removal of 5 bases from V and 5 bases from J, the junction contained 5 bases not matched to a gene. Germline-derived CDR1 and CDR2 are SGHVS and FQNEAQ. The CDR3 has 13 amino acids. The CDR3 here is CASSPDRENEQYF. The DNA of the CDR3 is TGTGCCAGCAGCCCGGACAGGGAAAACGAGCAGTACTTC.

The genes are TRBV18 and TRBJ1-4; D is undetermined. The CDR3 is 15 amino acids. Germline loops: CDR1 KGHSH, CDR2 LQKENI. V lost 6 bases and J lost 0, with 11 bases in between. CDR3 nucleotide sequence: TGTGCCAGCTCCGGTTACGATACAACTAATGAAAAACTGTTTTTT. Residues: CASSGYDTTNEKLFF. The variable domain in full, completed from reference TRBV18 and TRBJ1-4, reads NAGVMQNPRHLVRRRGQEARLRCSPMKGHSHVYWYRQLPEEGLKFMVYLQKENIIDESGMPKERFSAEFPKEGPSILRIQQVVRGDSAAYFCASSGYDTTNEKLFFGSGTQLSVL.

The chain combines TRBV5-1 with TRBJ1-6, with D perhaps matching TRBD1 (6 bases). CDR3 length equals 15 residues. The V gene's germline CDR1 is SGHRS and CDR2 YFSETQ. V was shortened by 2 bases and J by 7 bases, with 13 bases between the two germline ends. The CDR3 nucleotides are TGCGCCAGCAGCTTTAGGGGGAACGGGAATTCACCCCTCCACTTT. Translated, it gives CASSFRGNGNSPLHF.

This rearrangement joins TRBV6-5 to TRBJ2-3, with no clear D. The CDR3 length is 14 residues. Trimming shortened V by 6 bases and J by 1 base, and 11 bases separated the two germline ends. The V gene's germline CDR1 is MNHEY and CDR2 SVGAGI. In DNA form, the CDR3 reads TGTGCCAGCAGCCCCCGCGTCGGCACAGATACGCAGTATTTT. Translation gives CASSPRVGTDTQYF.

This clone was detected only a few times. The chain links TRBV7-2 to TRBJ2-7; D is ambiguous. Germline V gene sequence: CDR1 SGHTA, CDR2 FQGNSA. The CDR3 has 13 amino acids. Trimming took off 4 bases at V and 5 bases at J, with 12 bases between the two ends. CDR3 sequence reads: CASSSPLRHEQYF. The CDR3 region has the DNA TGTGCCAGCAGCTCCCCACTCAGACACGAGCAGTACTTC. The whole variable domain, filled in from reference TRBV7-2 and TRBJ2-7, reads GAGVSQSPSNKVTEKGKDVELRCDPISGHTALYWYRQSLGQGLEFLIYFQGNSAPDKSGLPSDRFSAERTGGSVSTLTIQRTQQEDSAVYLCASSSPLRHEQYFGPGTRLTVT.

The CDR3 is CASSLSGVGNEKLFF. DNA for the CDR3: TGTGCCAGCAGTTTAAGTGGCGTAGGGAATGAAAAACTGTTTTTT. This rearrangement joins TRBV27 to TRBJ1-4; D uncertain. Germline V gives CDR1 MNHEY, CDR2 SMNVEV (reference sequence). CDR3 size: 15 residues. V shed 2 bases and J shed 5 bases, with 12 bases lying between them.

This chain connects TRBV30 to TRBJ2-1, with 7 nucleotides matching TRBD1. With 4 bases clipped from V and 7 bases from J, the junction kept 7 bases outside the gene matches. The CDR3 loop spans 13 amino acids. Germline V lookup: CDR1 GTSNPN, CDR2 SVGIG (reference sequence). The CDR3 DNA reads TGTGCCTGGACCCGGGACAGTTTTAATGAGCAGTTCTTC. The encoded protein is CAWTRDSFNEQFF.

As concerns this clone: An end of the junction differs from the germline gene, which may be a read error. This chain uses TRBV4-2 with TRBJ2-7, with D tentatively TRBD1 (5 bases). CDR1 and CDR2 (germline): LGHNA, YNFKEQ. CDR3 size: 13 residues. The CDR3 nucleotides are TGTGCCAGCAGCCAAGAAGGAGTTTGGGGCCCCATCTTC. This encodes CASSQEGVWGPIF.

In nucleotides, the CDR3 is TGTGCCAGCAGCTGGGGTTCGAACACTGAAGCTTTCTTT. It encodes CASSWGSNTEAFF. The chain employs TRBV7-2 and TRBJ1-1; D is uncertain. The ends were cut back, 4 bases at V and 1 base at J, with 7 bases in the middle. There are 13 residues in the CDR3. Germline-derived CDR1 and CDR2 are SGHTA and FQGNSA.

This clone came up once. The DNA for the CDR3 is TGTGCCAGCAGCTTACCGCTGACAGGCCTCTCCTACAATGAGCAGTTCTTC. Protein: CASSLPLTGLSYNEQFF. The J gene is TRBJ2-1, the V gene TRBV5-4; tentative D call: TRBD1 (6 bases). Trimming removed 2 bases at V and 0 bases at J, with 15 bases between. From germline, CDR1 is SGHNT and CDR2 YYREEE (reference sequence). The CDR3 loop spans 17 amino acids.

The V call is TRBV13, the J call TRBJ2-1; the match to TRBD1 covers 9 bases. The CDR3 spans 18 residues. The V and J ends lost 2 bases and 6 bases, in that order; junction bases with no gene match: 14. CDR1 PRHDT and CDR2 FYEKMQ come from the germline V gene (reference sequence). CDR3 sequence reads: CASSLLSGGTGSGNEQFF. For the CDR3, the DNA is TGTGCCAGCAGCTTACTCTCTGGGGGGACAGGGTCTGGCAATGAGCAGTTCTTC.

This chain links TRBV18 with TRBJ1-1, with D uncertain. The V end lost 3 bases, the J end lost 5 bases, and 22 bases lay between the germline ends. From germline, CDR1 is KGHSH and CDR2 LQKENI. CDR3 length: 17 residues. Here the CDR3 reads CASSPNKLGLGGTEAFF. The DNA for the CDR3 is TGTGCCAGCTCACCTAATAAGCTAGGGCTAGGCGGGACTGAAGCTTTCTTT. The full variable domain, with the rest looked up from reference TRBV18 and TRBJ1-1, is NAGVMQNPRHLVRRRGQEARLRCSPMKGHSHVYWYRQLPEEGLKFMVYLQKENIIDESGMPKERFSAEFPKEGPSILRIQQVVRGDSAAYFCASSPNKLGLGGTEAFFGQGTRLTVV.

The rearrangement joins TRBV4-3 to TRBJ2-1; 10 nucleotides match TRBD1. The germline gives CDR1 LGHNA, CDR2 YSLEER. Losses at the gene ends were 1 base for V and 3 bases for J; bases not matched to a gene: 3. There are 16 residues in the CDR3. The CDR3 loop is CASSQGRDRGYNEQFF. CDR3 DNA: TGCGCCAGCAGCCAAGGCCGGGACAGGGGCTACAATGAGCAGTTCTTC.

J is TRBJ2-7 and V is TRBV4-2; no reliable D call. CDR3 size: 14 residues. Germline CDR1 reads LGHNA; CDR2 reads YNFKEQ. The V end was cut by 4 bases, the J end by 2 bases, with 12 bases between. CDR3 DNA: TGTGCCAGCAGCCCTTTACCCAGCCCCTACGAGCAGTACTTC. As protein: CASSPLPSPYEQYF.